These T cell receptor beta chains were read from a single sample in a study of blood T cells in healthy people across ages. MiXCR, run by TCRdb on the 5' RACE reads, gives a single entry per CDR3 protein. Of about 1,500,000 distinct CDR3 sequences in the sample, 28% were seen once. Source material: blood. The receptors shown here come from a woman aged 30 to 39 in good health. Each CDR3 is given with its conserved first and last residue. D genes are given only for firm matches. The listing skips clone size in some rows; elsewhere it reads once, few, many or a size class.

clone size,J gene,D gene,V gene,CDR3 DNA,CDR3 protein
.,TRBJ1-5,.,TRBV12-5,TGTGCCAGTGGTTTCGGGGGTAATCAGCCCCAGCATTTT,CASGFGGNQPQHF
few,TRBJ1-2,TRBD1,TRBV20-1,TGCAGTGCTAGGACAGGGGCTACTAACTATGGCTACACCTTC,CSARTGATNYGYTF
few,TRBJ2-3,TRBD2,TRBV20-1,TGCAGTGCTAGGTCGGGACTAGCCACAGATACGCAGTATTTT,CSARSGLATDTQYF
.,TRBJ2-1,TRBD2,TRBV7-2,TGTGCCAGCAGGCCGGGACTAGCGGGATTCAATGAGCAGTTCTTC,CASRPGLAGFNEQFF
many,TRBJ2-5,.,TRBV5-1,TGCGCCAGCAGCCCGACCGGTCGTACTGAAGAGACCCAGTACTTC,CASSPTGRTEETQYF
.,TRBJ2-1,.,TRBV20-1,TGCAGTGCTAGGGGGCGGGCTTGGGAGCAGTTCTTC,CSARGRAWEQFF
.,TRBJ2-5,.,TRBV12-3/TRBV12-4,TGTGCCAGCAGGTCCAGCTCACTAGAGACCCAGTACTTC,CASRSSSLETQYF
.,TRBJ2-1,TRBD2,TRBV9,TGTGCCAGCAGCGTCCGACTAGCTGCCAATGAGCAGTTCTTC,CASSVRLAANEQFF
.,TRBJ2-3,.,TRBV20-1,TGCAGTGCCCGGAGCCTAGGGGGAGCAGATACGCAGTATTTT,CSARSLGGADTQYF
many,TRBJ2-1,TRBD2,TRBV7-2,TGTGCCAGCAGCCTGGCCGTAGCGGGGCTCAAGTTCTTC,CASSLAVAGLKFF
few,TRBJ2-3,TRBD2,TRBV20-1,TGCAGTGCCCCCCTTAGCGGGAGAGGAGATACGCAGTATTTT,CSAPLSGRGDTQYF
many,TRBJ2-7,.,TRBV5-1,TGCGCCAGCAGCTTGGAGGGGGGATGGGGCGAGCAGTACTTC,CASSLEGGWGEQYF
many,TRBJ1-5,TRBD1,TRBV12-3/TRBV12-4,TGTGCCAGCAGGTTACAGGGGGCCTATCAGCCCCAGCATTTT,CASRLQGAYQPQHF
.,TRBJ1-2,TRBD1,TRBV7-3,TGTGCCAGCAGCTTAGCCCCTGGACAGGGCTATGGCTACACCTTC,CASSLAPGQGYGYTF
.,TRBJ2-4,.,TRBV2,TGTGCCAGCAGCCCCGACAGGGAGGGCAAAAACATTCAGTACTTC,CASSPDREGKNIQYF
.,TRBJ2-7,TRBD1,TRBV30,TGTGCCTGGAGGACAGGGGCTCGGGACGAGCAGTACTTC,CAWRTGARDEQYF